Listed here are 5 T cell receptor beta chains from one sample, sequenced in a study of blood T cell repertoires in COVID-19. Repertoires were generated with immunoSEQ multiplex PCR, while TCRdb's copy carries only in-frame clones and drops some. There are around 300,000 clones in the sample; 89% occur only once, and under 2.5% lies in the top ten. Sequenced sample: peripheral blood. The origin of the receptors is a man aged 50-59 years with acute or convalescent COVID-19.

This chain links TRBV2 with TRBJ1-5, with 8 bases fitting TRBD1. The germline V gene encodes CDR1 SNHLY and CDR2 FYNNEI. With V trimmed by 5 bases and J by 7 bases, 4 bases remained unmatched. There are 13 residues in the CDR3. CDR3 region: CASSTDRGQPQHF. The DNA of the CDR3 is TGTGCCAGCAGTACAGACAGGGGACAGCCCCAGCATTTT.

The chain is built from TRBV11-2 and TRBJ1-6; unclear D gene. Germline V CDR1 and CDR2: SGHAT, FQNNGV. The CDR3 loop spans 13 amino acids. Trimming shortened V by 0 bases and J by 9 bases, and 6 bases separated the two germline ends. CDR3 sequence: CASSLEAFSPLHF. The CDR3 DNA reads TGTGCCAGCAGCTTAGAAGCCTTTTCACCCCTCCACTTT.

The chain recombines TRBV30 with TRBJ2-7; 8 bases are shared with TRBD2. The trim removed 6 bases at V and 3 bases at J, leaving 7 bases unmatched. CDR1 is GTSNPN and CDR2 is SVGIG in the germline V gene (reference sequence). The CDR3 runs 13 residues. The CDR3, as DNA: TGTGCCTGTTCCCGCGGGGGGCTCTACGAGCAGTACTTC. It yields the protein CACSRGGLYEQYF.

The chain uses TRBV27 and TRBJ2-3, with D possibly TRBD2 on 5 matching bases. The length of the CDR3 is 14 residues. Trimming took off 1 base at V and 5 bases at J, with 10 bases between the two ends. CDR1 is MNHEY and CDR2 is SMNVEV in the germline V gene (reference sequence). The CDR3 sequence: CASSLFGRGDTQYF. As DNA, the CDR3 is TGTGCCAGCAGTTTATTCGGCCGGGGAGATACGCAGTATTTT.

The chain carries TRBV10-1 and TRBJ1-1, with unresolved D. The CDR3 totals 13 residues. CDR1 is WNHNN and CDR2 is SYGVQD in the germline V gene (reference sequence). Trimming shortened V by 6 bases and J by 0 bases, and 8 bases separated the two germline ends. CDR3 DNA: TGCGCCAGCAGAGCAACCCTGAACACTGAAGCTTTCTTT. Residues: CASRATLNTEAFF.